This T cell receptor beta chain was sequenced during a study of early T cells in non-severe SARS-CoV-2 infection (TCRdb year 2021). A note on the overall study: Because TCR sequencing relied on bulk RNA taken from unsorted whole blood, pairing of alpha and beta chains was not possible.

Overall results and qualifications from the work: VDJdb matching was skewed toward anti-spike CD8 responses, so virus-specific expansions were likely underestimated and private and CD4 specificities were missed.

The CDR3 spans 19 residues, from the cysteine through the phenylalanine. Only the CDR3 DNA is retained, 57 bases long and in frame from the first base. The junction shows trimming of 4 bases on V and 4 bases on J, and the gene matches do not reach 16 bases of it. The CDR1 and CDR2 encoded by the germline V gene are MDHEN and SYDVKM. Library construction relied on 5' RACE. Sequencer: NextSeq 500. The TCR library protocol attached unique molecular identifiers to individual cDNA molecules to correct for sequencing error and PCR bias. Both TCR alpha and beta chains were sequenced, and tight co-correlation was observed between alpha and beta sequence abundances in each sample. On the study's bioinformatics: V gene, J gene and CDR3 annotation of TCR sequences was performed with Decombinator V4. TCRs were defined as expanded if a significant change between any two time points was detected under a Poisson model with p below 0.0001. TCR abundances were normalised to the total number of TCRs sequenced per sample and were expressed as counts per million. TRAV1-2 paired with TRAJ12, TRAJ20 or TRAJ33 defined MAIT TCRs, while TRAV10 paired with TRAJ18 defined iNKT TCRs. A search of VDJdb, accessed on 1 November 2021, was run for TCRs annotated to CMV, EBV and SARS-CoV-2, with TCRs annotated for multiple antigens excluded. The raw public data were reprocessed by TCRdb itself: fastp quality trimming at Q25, MiXCR clonotype calling, in-frame beta chains only. Rows merge per CDR3 protein into single entries with the most common DNA and genes. Here the V and J calls rest on TCRdb's processing, not on the authors' analysis. Across this sample there are tens of thousands of distinct CDR3 sequences, with 4.5% to 5% seen only once. Of the sample, about 5% falls within the top ten clones.

This was a case-control study nested in a cohort of healthcare workers in London, UK, who had nasopharyngeal swab PCR tests and blood samples taken every week. Between 23 and 31 March 2020, the week of the UK lockdown, healthcare workers were enrolled and then followed up weekly for as long as 16 weeks. This clonotype has at least ten counts. Its antigen specificity is not known. No qualities accompany the bases; no much larger clone lies one base away. This receptor was taken from an adult who was a healthcare worker with PCR-confirmed SARS-CoV-2 infection or an uninfected control (not recorded which). Rearrangement joined TRBV28 to TRBJ2-2; 9 central nucleotides agree with TRBD1. Sequencing was carried out using whole blood. The CDR3 reads CASSSLQTTGGDFTGELFF. The DNA sequence is TGTGCCAGCAGTTCGCTACAGACCACAGGGGGCGATTTCACCGGGGAGCTGTTTTTT.